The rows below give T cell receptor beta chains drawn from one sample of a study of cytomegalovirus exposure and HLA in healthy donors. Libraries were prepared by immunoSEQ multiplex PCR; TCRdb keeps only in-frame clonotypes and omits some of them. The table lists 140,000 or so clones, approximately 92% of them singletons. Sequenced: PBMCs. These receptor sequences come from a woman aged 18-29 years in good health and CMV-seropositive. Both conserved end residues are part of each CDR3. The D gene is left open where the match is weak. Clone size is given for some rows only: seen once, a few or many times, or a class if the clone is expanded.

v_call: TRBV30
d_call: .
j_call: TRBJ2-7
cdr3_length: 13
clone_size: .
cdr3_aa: CAWSLGRFYEQYF
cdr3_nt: TGTGCCTGGAGTCTGGGGCGCTTCTACGAGCAGTACTTC

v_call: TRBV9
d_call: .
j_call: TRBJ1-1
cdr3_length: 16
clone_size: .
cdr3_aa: CASSPPTRELNTEAFF
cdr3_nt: TGTGCCAGCAGCCCCCCAACGAGGGAACTGAACACTGAAGCTTTCTTT

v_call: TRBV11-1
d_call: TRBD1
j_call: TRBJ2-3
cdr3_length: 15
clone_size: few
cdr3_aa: CASSLVGQGADTQYF
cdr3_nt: TGTGCCAGCAGCTTAGTGGGACAGGGTGCAGATACGCAGTATTTT

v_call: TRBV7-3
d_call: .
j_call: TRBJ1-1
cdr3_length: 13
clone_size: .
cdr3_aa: CASSFRRNTEAFF
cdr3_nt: TGTGCCAGCAGCTTTCGGAGAAACACTGAAGCTTTCTTT

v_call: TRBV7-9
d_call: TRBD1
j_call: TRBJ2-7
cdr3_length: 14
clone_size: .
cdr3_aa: CASSSDRGTYEQYF
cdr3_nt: TGTGCCAGCAGCTCGGACAGGGGCACGTACGAGCAGTACTTC

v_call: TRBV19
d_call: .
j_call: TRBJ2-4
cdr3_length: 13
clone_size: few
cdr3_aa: CASSIGMRGVQYF
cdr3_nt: TGTGCCAGTAGTATAGGTATGAGAGGCGTTCAGTACTTC

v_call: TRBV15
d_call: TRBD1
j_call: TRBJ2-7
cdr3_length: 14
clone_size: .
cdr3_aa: CATSRVLTGAEQYF
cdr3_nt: TGTGCCACCAGCAGAGTACTTACAGGGGCCGAGCAGTACTTC

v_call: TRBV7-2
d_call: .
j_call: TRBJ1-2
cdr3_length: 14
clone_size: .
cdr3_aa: CASSRQPVGDGYTF
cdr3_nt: TGTGCCAGCAGCCGGCAGCCCGTCGGGGATGGCTACACCTTC

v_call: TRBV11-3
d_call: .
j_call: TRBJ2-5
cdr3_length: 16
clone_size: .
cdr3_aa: CASSSSYSGEIETQYF
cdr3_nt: TGTGCCAGCAGCTCGTCGTACTCTGGGGAGATAGAGACCCAGTACTTC

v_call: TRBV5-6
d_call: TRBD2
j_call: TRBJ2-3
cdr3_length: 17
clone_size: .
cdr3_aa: CASSGTKLAGYTDTQYF
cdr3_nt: TGTGCCAGCAGCGGAACTAAGCTAGCGGGGTACACAGATACGCAGTATTTT

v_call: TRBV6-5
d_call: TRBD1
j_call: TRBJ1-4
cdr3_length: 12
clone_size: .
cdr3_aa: CASTGENEKLFF
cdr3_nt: TGTGCCAGTACAGGGGAAAATGAAAAACTGTTTTTT

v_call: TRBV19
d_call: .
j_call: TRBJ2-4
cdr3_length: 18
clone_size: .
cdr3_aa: CASSIDPLPGGAKNIQYF
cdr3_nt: TGTGCCAGTAGTATAGATCCCCTCCCCGGGGGAGCCAAAAACATTCAGTACTTC

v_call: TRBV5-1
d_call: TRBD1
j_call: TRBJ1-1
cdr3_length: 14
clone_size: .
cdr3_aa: CASSLESGTAEAFF
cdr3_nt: TGCGCCAGCAGCTTGGAATCGGGGACAGCTGAAGCTTTCTTT

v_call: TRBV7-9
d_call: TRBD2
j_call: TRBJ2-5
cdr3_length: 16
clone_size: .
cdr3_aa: CASSQLAGGVQETQYF
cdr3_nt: TGTGCCAGCAGTCAACTAGCGGGGGGTGTCCAAGAGACCCAGTACTTC

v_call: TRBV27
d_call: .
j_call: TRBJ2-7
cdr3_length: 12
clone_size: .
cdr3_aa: CASSTGKAEQYF
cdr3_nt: TGTGCCAGCAGCACAGGGAAAGCCGAGCAGTACTTC

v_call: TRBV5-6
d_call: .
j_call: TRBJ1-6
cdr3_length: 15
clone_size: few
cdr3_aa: CASSLRHGGNSPLHF
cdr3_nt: TGTGCCAGCAGCTTGAGGCACGGGGGGAATTCACCCCTCCACTTT

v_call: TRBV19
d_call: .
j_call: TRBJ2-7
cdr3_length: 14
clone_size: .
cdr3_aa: CASSITRESYEQYF
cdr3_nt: TGTGCCAGTAGTATTACTCGGGAGAGCTACGAGCAGTACTTC

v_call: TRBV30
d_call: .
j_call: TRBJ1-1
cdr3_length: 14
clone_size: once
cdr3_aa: CAWSVGAGRTEAFF
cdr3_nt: TGTGCCTGGAGTGTAGGGGCCGGGAGGACTGAAGCTTTCTTT

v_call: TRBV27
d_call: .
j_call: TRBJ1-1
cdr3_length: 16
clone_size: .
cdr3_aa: CASSANTGVRGTEAFF
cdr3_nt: TGTGCCAGCAGTGCGAATACGGGCGTTCGGGGCACTGAAGCTTTCTTT